These 10 T cell receptor beta chains share one sample of origin, sequenced in a study of shared clonotypes between healthy human individuals. Produced via immunoSEQ multiplex PCR; TCRdb's table is partial and in-frame only. This table holds some 2,000,000 clones, about 94% found once. Material: naive CD4+ T cells sorted from blood. Subset of the sample: CD45RA+ positively selected. These receptors were taken from a young man in good health.

V is TRBV27 and J is TRBJ2-5; the match to TRBD1 covers 7 bases. This CDR3 region has 16 residues. Germline lookup yields CDR1 MNHEY and CDR2 SMNVEV (reference sequence). V trimming: 6 bases; J trimming: 7 bases; junction bases outside the gene matches: 17. The CDR3 loop reads CASSRRGPQVAGTQYF. The DNA of the CDR3 is TGTGCCAGCAGCCGAAGGGGGCCCCAAGTTGCGGGGACCCAGTACTTC.

The V gene is TRBV7-2, the J gene TRBJ1-6, with D possibly TRBD1 on 6 matching bases. Trimming stripped 3 bases from V and 8 bases from J, with 14 bases between. CDR1 is SGHTA and CDR2 is FQGNSA in the germline V gene. The CDR3 is 15 amino acids. In DNA, the CDR3 is TGTGCCAGCAGCTTGGTGGGGGGCCGGGATTCACCCCTCCACTTT. Its protein product is CASSLVGGRDSPLHF.

The chain employs TRBV9 and TRBJ1-4; 7 nucleotides align to TRBD1. The CDR3 has 18 residues. The germline CDR1 and CDR2 sequences are SGDLS and YYNGEE. Trimming removed 3 bases from V and 0 bases from J; junction bases left unmatched: 11. The CDR3 DNA reads as TGTGCCAGCAGCGCCCGGGGACAGTCCCACGCAACTAATGAAAAACTGTTTTTT. This encodes CASSARGQSHATNEKLFF.

The gene calls are TRBV7-8 and TRBJ1-6; TRBD1 aligns across 7 bases. This CDR3 comprises 17 residues. The V gene's germline CDR1 is SGHVS and CDR2 FQNEAQ. The J segment lost 7 bases and the V segment lost 5 bases, leaving 14 bases of the junction unmatched. The CDR3 DNA sequence: TGTGCCAGCAGCGGGCGAAACTCGGGGACAGTAAATTCACCCCTCCACTTT. Translating it yields CASSGRNSGTVNSPLHF.

The CDR3 region has the DNA TGTGCCAGCAGCCCTTTTAGGGGAGTTGGAAACACCATATATTTT. Translation gives CASSPFRGVGNTIYF. The rearrangement links TRBV7-2 to TRBJ1-3; D perhaps matches TRBD1 (5 bases). The germline CDR1 and CDR2 sequences are SGHTA and FQGNSA. The CDR3 length is 15 residues. The V gene lost 5 bases and the J gene lost 3 bases, with 14 bases spanning the gap.

This chain connects TRBV28 to TRBJ1-6; no definite D call. There are 15 residues in the CDR3. The V end lost 7 bases, the J end lost 0 bases, and 10 bases lay between the germline ends. Germline V gene data show CDR1 as MDHEN and CDR2 as SYDVKM. This chain's CDR3 is CASKALSSYNSPLHF. In DNA form, the CDR3 reads TGTGCCAGCAAAGCGTTGAGCTCCTATAATTCACCCCTCCACTTT.

About this clone: Other DNA sequences from this sample encode an identical CDR3 as well. V usage is TRBV4-1 and J usage is TRBJ2-1; weak D call: TRBD1 (5 bases). CDR3 length: 14 amino acids. Germline loops: CDR1 MGHRA, CDR2 YSYEKL. V lost 1 base and J 4 bases, leaving 8 bases between the germline ends. CDR3 amino acids: CASSQAAGYNEQFF. In nucleotides, the CDR3 is TGCGCCAGCAGCCAAGCGGCAGGGTACAATGAGCAGTTCTTC.

The chain couples TRBV14 to TRBJ2-2; 8 nucleotides agree with TRBD1. The length of the CDR3 is 16 residues. Trimming removed 6 bases from V and 4 bases from J; junction bases left unmatched: 10. Germline V gene data show CDR1 as SGHDN and CDR2 as FVKESK. Written as DNA, the CDR3 is TGTGCCAGCAGACCCACCTACAGGGGGATCACCGGGGAGCTGTTTTTT. Protein sequence: CASRPTYRGITGELFF.

The chain joins TRBV5-6 to TRBJ1-5; tentatively, D is TRBD1 (5 bases). V was trimmed by 4 bases and J by 2 bases, leaving 16 bases between them. Looked up from germline, CDR1 is SGHDT and CDR2 is YYEEEE. CDR3 length: 16 residues. CDR3: CASSPGRAGGNQPQHF. The CDR3 bases are TGTGCCAGCAGCCCTGGCAGGGCGGGAGGCAATCAGCCCCAGCATTTT.

V usage is TRBV4-3 and J usage is TRBJ2-7; D is unresolved. Per the germline V gene, CDR1 is LGHNA and CDR2 is YSLEER. Trimming stripped 1 base from V and 3 bases from J, with 7 bases between. The CDR3 length is 13 residues. The CDR3 sequence: CASSQVNSYEQYF. The DNA for the CDR3 is TGCGCCAGCAGCCAAGTGAACAGCTACGAGCAGTACTTC.